The 6 T cell receptor beta chains presented below share a single source sample, sequenced in a study of blood T cell repertoires in COVID-19. Profiled with immunoSEQ multiplex PCR; TCRdb holds only in-frame clones, not every one. The sample gives 250,000 to 350,000 clones, over 75% of which show up once; 3.5% to 5.5% is in the top ten. Sequences were obtained from PBMCs or T cells enriched from blood (not recorded which). Receptor source: a woman aged 30 to 39 who had recovered from COVID-19.

This chain uses TRBV19 with TRBJ2-1, with 10 bases matching TRBD2. Germline trimming cut 7 bases from V and 0 bases from J; bases unmatched to any gene: 6. Germline V gene sequence: CDR1 LNHDA, CDR2 SQIVND (reference sequence). The CDR3 consists of 16 residues. DNA of the CDR3: TGTGCCAGTAAAGACCCTAGCGGGAGCTCCTACAATGAGCAGTTCTTC. Amino acid sequence: CASKDPSGSSYNEQFF.

V and J are TRBV4-2 and TRBJ2-1, with 13 bases fitting TRBD2. This CDR3 contains 20 residues. The trim removed 0 bases at V and 10 bases at J, leaving 18 bases unmatched. CDR1 is LGHNA and CDR2 is YNFKEQ in the germline V gene. In DNA, the CDR3 is TGTGCCAGCAGCCAAGAAGTGGGGACTAGCGGGGCCCAGTGGATACTGGAGCAGTTCTTC. Protein sequence: CASSQEVGTSGAQWILEQFF.

The gene calls are TRBV7-2 and TRBJ2-3; 12 bases agree with TRBD2. The CDR3 consists of 18 residues. V was clipped by 7 bases and J by 4 bases; unmatched bases: 15. Germline V lookup: CDR1 SGHTA, CDR2 FQGNSA. The CDR3 region has the DNA TGTGCCAGCAAGACCTTAGGGTCTAGCGGGGGGGCCTCAGATACGCAGTATTTT. Protein sequence: CASKTLGSSGGASDTQYF.

J is TRBJ2-7 and V is TRBV6-5, with 12 bases that match TRBD2. Germline CDR1 is MNHEY and CDR2 is SVGAGI. The CDR3 extends over 16 amino acids. J lost 5 bases, V lost 3 bases, and 8 bases had no gene match. DNA of the CDR3: TGTGCCAGCAGTTATACGACTAGCGGGAGTAAGAACGAGCAGTACTTC. This codes for CASSYTTSGSKNEQYF.

The sample holds one count of this clone. This rearrangement joins TRBV18 to TRBJ1-3; 9 bases map to TRBD1. Per germline, CDR1 KGHSH and CDR2 LQKENI. Trimming at V came to 3 bases and at J to 0 bases, leaving 12 bases not matched to a gene. This CDR3 comprises 19 residues. Here the CDR3 DNA reads TGTGCCAGCTCACCCCCGGGACAGGGAAGCGTTAGCTCTGGAAACACCATATATTTT. Its translation is CASSPPGQGSVSSGNTIYF.

The chain links TRBV7-9 to TRBJ2-6; tentative D call: TRBD2 (7 bases). Trimming stripped 11 bases from V and 1 base from J, with 15 bases between. This CDR3 comprises 15 residues. Germline CDR1 SEHNR, CDR2 FQNEAQ (reference sequence). The DNA for the CDR3 is TGTGCCGTCCGGGGGGCCGGTTCTGGGGCCAACGTCCTGACTTTC. Residues: CAVRGAGSGANVLTF.